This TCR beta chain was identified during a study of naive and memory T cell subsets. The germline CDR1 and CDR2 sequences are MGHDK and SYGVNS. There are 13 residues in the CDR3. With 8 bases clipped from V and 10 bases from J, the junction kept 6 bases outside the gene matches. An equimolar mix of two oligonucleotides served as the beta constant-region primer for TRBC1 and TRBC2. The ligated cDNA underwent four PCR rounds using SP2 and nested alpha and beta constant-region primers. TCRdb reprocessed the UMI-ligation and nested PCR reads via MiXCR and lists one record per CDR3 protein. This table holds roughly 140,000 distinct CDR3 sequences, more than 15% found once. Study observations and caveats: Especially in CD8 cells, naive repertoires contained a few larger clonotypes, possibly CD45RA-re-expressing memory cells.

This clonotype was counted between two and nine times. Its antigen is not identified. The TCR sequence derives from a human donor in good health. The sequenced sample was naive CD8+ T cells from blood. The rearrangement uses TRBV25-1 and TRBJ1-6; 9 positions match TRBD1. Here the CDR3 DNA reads TGTGCCAGCCAAGGACAGGGGTGGTCACCCCTCCACTTT. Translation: CASQGQGWSPLHF.